These T cell receptor beta chains were read from a single sample in a study of blood T cell repertoires in COVID-19. The data were produced by immunoSEQ multiplex PCR, yet TCRdb's version contains in-frame clones alone and is incomplete. The sample has around 200,000 clones, roughly 76% seen once; the top ten hold about 5%. Input material: peripheral blood. Every receptor here comes from a human donor in a cohort sampled during active COVID-19. The CDR3 runs from the conserved cysteine through the conserved F or W. Each record gives: J gene, V gene, D gene, clone size, CDR3 DNA, CDR3 protein. The D gene is left open where the match is weak. For some rows the clone size is stated as once, few or many, or as a class when expanded; others skip it.

>TRBJ2-7|TRBV19|TRBD2|few
TGTGCCAGTAGTCCGGGACTAGCGGGTTACGAGCAGTACTTC
CASSPGLAGYEQYF
>TRBJ1-1|TRBV9|.|once
TGTGCCAGCAGCGCAAGCCCAGGGAACACTGAAGCTTTCTTT
CASSASPGNTEAFF
>TRBJ1-6|TRBV5-1|.|.
TGCGCCAGCAGCGGCGACAGGAGTGACCCACCCCTCCACTTT
CASSGDRSDPPLHF
>TRBJ2-7|TRBV11-2|.|.
TGTGCCAGCACCCGACAGGCCTCCTACGAGCAGTACTTC
CASTRQASYEQYF
>TRBJ2-7|TRBV2|.|.
TGTGCCAGCAGTGGGGCGCATTGGGAGCAGTACTTC
CASSGAHWEQYF
>TRBJ1-2|TRBV6-5|.|.
TGTGCCAGCAGATCAGGGGTGGACTATGGCTACACCTTC
CASRSGVDYGYTF
>TRBJ2-5|TRBV19|TRBD2|.
TGTGCCAGTAGATCGGGCTCGGGACTAGCGGGAGAGACCCAGTACTTC
CASRSGSGLAGETQYF
>TRBJ2-7|TRBV11-2|.|once
TGTGCCAGCCCTTACGGCCGCGGCGGGAAATTCTCCTACGAGCAGTACTTC
CASPYGRGGKFSYEQYF
>TRBJ2-2|TRBV9|TRBD2|.
TGTGCCAGCAGCGCCTCTTTAGCGGGGAGTTTGCGGGAGCTGTTTTTT
CASSASLAGSLRELFF
>TRBJ1-2|TRBV9|.|many
TGTGCCAGCAGCCTCCCCAACTATGGCTACACCTTC
CASSLPNYGYTF
>TRBJ1-5|TRBV18|TRBD1|.
TGTGCCAGCTCACCCTCGGACAGGGCTATTCCGCCCCAGCATTTT
CASSPSDRAIPPQHF
>TRBJ2-1|TRBV12-3/TRBV12-4|.|.
TGTGCCAGCAGATCGGACAGCGGTGAGCAGTTCTTC
CASRSDSGEQFF
>TRBJ1-3|TRBV28|.|.
TGTGCCAGCAGTTCCTCCGGGACTTCGAACACCATATATTTT
CASSSSGTSNTIYF
>TRBJ1-1|TRBV13|TRBD1|.
TGTGCCAGCAGCAAACGGACAGGGGGCTTTACTGAAGCTTTCTTT
CASSKRTGGFTEAFF
>TRBJ2-7|TRBV6-5|.|.
TGTGCCAGCAGGGCGGGGACTCACTACGAGCAGTACTTC
CASRAGTHYEQYF
>TRBJ1-1|TRBV7-3|TRBD1|.
TGTGCCAGCAGGTCGGACAGGTTGAACACTGAAGCTTTCTTT
CASRSDRLNTEAFF
>TRBJ1-5|TRBV7-2|TRBD1|.
TGTGCCAGCAGCTTAGGGACAGGGACGGGTCAGCCCCAGCATTTT
CASSLGTGTGQPQHF
>TRBJ2-7|TRBV4-1|TRBD2|.
TGCGCCAGCAGCCAAGATCCGACTAGCGGGAGTACCTACGAGCAGTACTTC
CASSQDPTSGSTYEQYF
>TRBJ2-1|TRBV19|.|.
TGTGCCAGTAGTATCCGCGGGATTACTTACAATGAGCAGTTCTTC
CASSIRGITYNEQFF
>TRBJ2-7|TRBV27|TRBD2|once
TGTGCCAGCAGGGGACTAGCGCTAGGCGAGCAGTACTTC
CASRGLALGEQYF
>TRBJ2-7|TRBV7-9|.|.
TGTGCCAGCAGCGATAATACAGGGACCTCCCGCGAGCAGTACTTC
CASSDNTGTSREQYF
>TRBJ1-5|TRBV4-3|TRBD1|.
TGCGCCAGCAGCCAAGATTCGGCAGGGGGCTTAGGCAATCAGCCCCAGCATTTT
CASSQDSAGGLGNQPQHF
>TRBJ2-7|TRBV9|TRBD2|.
TGTGCCAGCAGCGTCCGACTAGCGGGAGCCCCGAGCTCCTACGAGCAGTACTTC
CASSVRLAGAPSSYEQYF
>TRBJ2-7|TRBV2|.|.
TGTGCCAGCGGGGGGAAGGGGGCGATCTACGAGCAGTACTTC
CASGGKGAIYEQYF
>TRBJ1-1|TRBV19|TRBD1|.
TGTGCCAGTAGTATATTACGCGGACAGGGCAGGGGTGAAGCTTTCTTT
CASSILRGQGRGEAFF
>TRBJ1-2|TRBV3-1/TRBV3-2|TRBD1|.
TGTGCCAGCAGTTTCGGACAGGGTCACTATGGCTACACCTTC
CASSFGQGHYGYTF
>TRBJ1-1|TRBV6-5|TRBD1|.
TGTGCCAGCAGACGCGGACAGGGGGTCACTGAAGCTTTCTTT
CASRRGQGVTEAFF
>TRBJ2-7|TRBV9|TRBD2|.
TGCGCCCGCCGCGTCGCGGGGGGGCTAGCGGGGTTCTACGAGCAGTACTTC
CARRVAGGLAGFYEQYF
>TRBJ2-7|TRBV30|.|once
TGTGCCTGGAGTGTATCGAGACTAGAAGTCTACGAGCAGTACTTC
CAWSVSRLEVYEQYF
>TRBJ1-1|TRBV11-2|.|.
TGTGCCAGCAGCTTAGGAGGCGCTCAGGGGCGAATTGAAGCTTTCTTT
CASSLGGAQGRIEAFF
>TRBJ1-2|TRBV29-1|TRBD1|.
TGCAGCGTTGACGCCGGGACAGCCTATGGCTACACCTTC
CSVDAGTAYGYTF